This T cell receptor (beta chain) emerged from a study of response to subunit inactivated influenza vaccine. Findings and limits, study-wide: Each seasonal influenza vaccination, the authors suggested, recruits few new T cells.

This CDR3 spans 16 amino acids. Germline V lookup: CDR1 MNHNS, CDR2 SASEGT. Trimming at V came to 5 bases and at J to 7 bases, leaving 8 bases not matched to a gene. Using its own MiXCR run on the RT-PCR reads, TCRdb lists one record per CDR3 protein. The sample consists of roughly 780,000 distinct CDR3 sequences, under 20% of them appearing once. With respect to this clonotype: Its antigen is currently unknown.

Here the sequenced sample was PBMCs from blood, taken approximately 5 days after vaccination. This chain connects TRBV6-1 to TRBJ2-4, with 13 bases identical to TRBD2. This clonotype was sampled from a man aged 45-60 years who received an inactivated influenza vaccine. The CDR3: CASSPARGLAGNIQYF. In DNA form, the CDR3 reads TGTGCCAGCAGTCCAGCAAGGGGACTAGCGGGGAACATTCAGTACTTC.